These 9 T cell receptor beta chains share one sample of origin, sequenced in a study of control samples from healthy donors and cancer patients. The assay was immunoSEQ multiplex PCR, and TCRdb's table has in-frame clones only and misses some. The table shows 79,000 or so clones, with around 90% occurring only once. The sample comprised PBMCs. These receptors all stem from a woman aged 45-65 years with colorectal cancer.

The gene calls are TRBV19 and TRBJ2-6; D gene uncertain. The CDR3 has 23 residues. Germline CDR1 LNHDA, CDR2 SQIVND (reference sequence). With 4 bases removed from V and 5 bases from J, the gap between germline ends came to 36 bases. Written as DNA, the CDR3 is TGTGCCAGTAGTAAAAGCAGACAAATCACAAAGTCGGAATCACAAAGTCGGGCCAACGTCCTGACTTTC. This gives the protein CASSKSRQITKSESQSRANVLTF.

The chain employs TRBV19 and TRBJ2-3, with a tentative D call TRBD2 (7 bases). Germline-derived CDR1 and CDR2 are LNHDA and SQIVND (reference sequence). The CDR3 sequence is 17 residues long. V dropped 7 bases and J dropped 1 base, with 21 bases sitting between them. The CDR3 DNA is TGTGCCAGTACGAGCTCCAGGCGGGGGCGGGGCACAGATACGCAGTATTTT. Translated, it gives CASTSSRRGRGTDTQYF.

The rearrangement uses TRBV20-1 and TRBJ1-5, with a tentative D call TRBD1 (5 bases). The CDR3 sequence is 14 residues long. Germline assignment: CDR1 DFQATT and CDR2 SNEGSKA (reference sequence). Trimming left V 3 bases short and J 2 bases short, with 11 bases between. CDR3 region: CSASRQGRNQPQHF. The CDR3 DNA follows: TGCAGTGCTAGTCGCCAGGGACGCAATCAGCCCCAGCATTTT.

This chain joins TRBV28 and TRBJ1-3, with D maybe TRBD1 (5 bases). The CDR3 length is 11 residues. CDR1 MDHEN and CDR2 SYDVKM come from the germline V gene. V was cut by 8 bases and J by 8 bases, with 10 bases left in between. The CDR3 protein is CASGTRDTIYF. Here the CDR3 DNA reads TGTGCCAGCGGGACTCGGGACACCATATATTTT.

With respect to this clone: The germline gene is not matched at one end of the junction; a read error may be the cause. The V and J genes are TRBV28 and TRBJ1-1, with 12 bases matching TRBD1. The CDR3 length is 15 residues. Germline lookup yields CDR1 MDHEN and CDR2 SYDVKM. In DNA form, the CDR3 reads TGTGCCAGCAGTCCCACCGGGACAGGGGGCGCCCCACCCCACTTT. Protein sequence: CASSPTGTGGAPPHF.

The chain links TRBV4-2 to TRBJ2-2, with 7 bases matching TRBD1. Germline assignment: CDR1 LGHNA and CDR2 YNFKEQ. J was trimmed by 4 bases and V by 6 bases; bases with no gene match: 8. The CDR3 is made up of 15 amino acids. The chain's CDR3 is CASSSDRAFTGELFF. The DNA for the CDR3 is TGTGCCAGCAGTTCTGACAGGGCCTTCACCGGGGAGCTGTTTTTT.

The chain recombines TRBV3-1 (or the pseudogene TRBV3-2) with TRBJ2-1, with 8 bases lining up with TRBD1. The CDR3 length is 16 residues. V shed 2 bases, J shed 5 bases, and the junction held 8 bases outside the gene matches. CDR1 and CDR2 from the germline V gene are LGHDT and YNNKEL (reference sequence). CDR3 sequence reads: CASSQREDRAHNEQFF. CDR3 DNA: TGTGCCAGCAGCCAAAGGGAGGACAGGGCCCACAATGAGCAGTTCTTC.

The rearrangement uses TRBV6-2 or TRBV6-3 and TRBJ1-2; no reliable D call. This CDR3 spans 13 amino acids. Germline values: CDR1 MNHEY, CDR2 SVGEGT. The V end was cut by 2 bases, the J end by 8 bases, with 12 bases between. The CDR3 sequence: CASSYELLGGYTF. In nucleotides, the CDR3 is TGTGCCAGCAGTTACGAACTCCTAGGCGGCTACACCTTC.

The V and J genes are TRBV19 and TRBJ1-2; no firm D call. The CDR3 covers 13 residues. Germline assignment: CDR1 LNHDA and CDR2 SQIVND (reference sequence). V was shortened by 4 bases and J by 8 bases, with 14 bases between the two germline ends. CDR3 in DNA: TGTGCCAGTAGTACCCGGGCTAGCGGAGGCTACACCTTC. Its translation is CASSTRASGGYTF.